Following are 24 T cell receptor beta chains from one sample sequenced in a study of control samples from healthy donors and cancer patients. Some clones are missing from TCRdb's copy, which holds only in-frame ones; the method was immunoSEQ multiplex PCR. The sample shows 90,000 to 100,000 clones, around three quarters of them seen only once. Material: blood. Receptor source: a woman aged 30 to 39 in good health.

The CDR3 is CASSIWGGDEQFF. The CDR3 nucleotides read TGTGCCAGTAGTATCTGGGGGGGCGATGAGCAGTTCTTC. This chain links TRBV19 with TRBJ2-1; D possibly corresponds to TRBD2 (7 bases). Germline values: CDR1 LNHDA, CDR2 SQIVND (reference sequence). The CDR3 is 13 amino acids. Trimming removed 3 bases from V and 8 bases from J, with 11 bases in between.

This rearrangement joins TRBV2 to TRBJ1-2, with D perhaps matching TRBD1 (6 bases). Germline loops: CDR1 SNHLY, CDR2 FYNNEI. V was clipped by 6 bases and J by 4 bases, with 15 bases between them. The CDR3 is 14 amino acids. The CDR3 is CASRGAGVFYGYTF. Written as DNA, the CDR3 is TGTGCCAGCAGGGGGGCAGGAGTCTTCTATGGCTACACCTTC.

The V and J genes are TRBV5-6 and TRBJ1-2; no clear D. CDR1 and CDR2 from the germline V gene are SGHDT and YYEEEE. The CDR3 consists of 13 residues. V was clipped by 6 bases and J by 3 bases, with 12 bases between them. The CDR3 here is CASKIREYYGYTF. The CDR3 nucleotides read TGTGCCAGCAAAATCCGGGAATACTATGGCTACACCTTC.

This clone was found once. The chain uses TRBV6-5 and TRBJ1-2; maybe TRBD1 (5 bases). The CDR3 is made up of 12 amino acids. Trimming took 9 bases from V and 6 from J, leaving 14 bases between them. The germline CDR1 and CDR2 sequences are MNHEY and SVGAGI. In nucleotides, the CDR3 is TGTGCCAGTAACGGGCAGGGTCATGGCTACACCTTC. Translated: CASNGQGHGYTF.

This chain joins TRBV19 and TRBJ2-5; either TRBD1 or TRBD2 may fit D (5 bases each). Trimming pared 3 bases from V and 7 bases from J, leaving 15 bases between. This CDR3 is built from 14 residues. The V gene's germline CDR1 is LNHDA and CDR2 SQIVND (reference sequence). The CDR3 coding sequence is TGTGCCAGTAGTATCCATGGGGGATATTTGACCCAGTACTTC. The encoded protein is CASSIHGGYLTQYF.

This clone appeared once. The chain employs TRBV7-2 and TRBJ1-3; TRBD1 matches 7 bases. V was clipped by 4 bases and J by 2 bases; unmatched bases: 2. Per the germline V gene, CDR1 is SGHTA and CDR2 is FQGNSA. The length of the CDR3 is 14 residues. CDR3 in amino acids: CASSSQGPGNTIYF. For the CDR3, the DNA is TGTGCCAGCAGCTCACAGGGGCCTGGAAACACCATATATTTT. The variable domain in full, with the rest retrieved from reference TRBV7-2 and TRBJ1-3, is GAGVSQSPSNKVTEKGKDVELRCDPISGHTALYWYRQSLGQGLEFLIYFQGNSAPDKSGLPSDRFSAERTGGSVSTLTIQRTQQEDSAVYLCASSSQGPGNTIYFGEGSWLTVV.

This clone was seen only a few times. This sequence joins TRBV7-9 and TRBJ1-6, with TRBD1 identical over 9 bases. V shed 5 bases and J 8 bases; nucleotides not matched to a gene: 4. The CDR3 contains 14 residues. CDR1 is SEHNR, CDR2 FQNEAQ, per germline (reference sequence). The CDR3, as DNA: TGTGCCAGCAGCGAGGGACAGGGAGATTCACCCCTCCACTTT. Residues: CASSEGQGDSPLHF.

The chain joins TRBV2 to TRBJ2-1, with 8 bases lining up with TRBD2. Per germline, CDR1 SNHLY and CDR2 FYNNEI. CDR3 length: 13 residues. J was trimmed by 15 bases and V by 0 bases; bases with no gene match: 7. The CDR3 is CASSEALPGGLFF. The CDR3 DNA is TGTGCCAGCAGTGAAGCGCTTCCGGGGGGGCTGTTCTTC.

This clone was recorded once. The CDR3 protein is CASSPRLAGGTDTQYF. The CDR3 DNA reads as TGTGCCAGCAGCCCCCGACTAGCGGGGGGCACAGATACGCAGTATTTT. This rearrangement joins TRBV4-2 to TRBJ2-3; 12 bases agree with TRBD2. The CDR3 contains 16 residues. Germline loops: CDR1 LGHNA, CDR2 YNFKEQ. J was trimmed by 1 base and V by 4 bases; bases with no gene match: 3.

In DNA form, the CDR3 reads TGTGCCAGCAGCCAAGATCGAAAGCGGGGGGGCTGGGAGACCCAGTACTTC. Protein: CASSQDRKRGGWETQYF. The genes are TRBV3-1 (or the pseudogene TRBV3-2) and TRBJ2-5, with 10 bases fitting TRBD2. Germline values: CDR1 LGHDT, CDR2 YNNKEL (reference sequence). The CDR3 covers 17 residues. Trimming took 0 bases from V and 5 from J; bases not matched to a gene: 9.

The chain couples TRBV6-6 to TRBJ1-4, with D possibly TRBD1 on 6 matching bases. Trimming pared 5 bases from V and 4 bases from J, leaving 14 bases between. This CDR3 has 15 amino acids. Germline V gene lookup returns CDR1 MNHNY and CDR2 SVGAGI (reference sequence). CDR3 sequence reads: CASSNYRALNEKLFF. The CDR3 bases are TGTGCCAGCAGTAACTACAGGGCCCTTAATGAAAAACTGTTTTTT.

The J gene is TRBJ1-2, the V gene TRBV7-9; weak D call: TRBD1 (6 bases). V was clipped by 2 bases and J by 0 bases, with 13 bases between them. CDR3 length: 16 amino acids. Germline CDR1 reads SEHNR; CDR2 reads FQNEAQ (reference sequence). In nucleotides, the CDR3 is TGTGCCAGCAGCTTACTCGGACAGCCAGCTAACTATGGCTACACCTTC. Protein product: CASSLLGQPANYGYTF.

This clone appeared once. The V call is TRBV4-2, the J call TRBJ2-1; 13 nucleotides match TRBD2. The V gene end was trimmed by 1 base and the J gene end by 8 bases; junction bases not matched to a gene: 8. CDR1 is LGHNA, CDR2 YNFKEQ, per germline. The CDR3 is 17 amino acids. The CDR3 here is CASSQGTSGGGMDEQFF. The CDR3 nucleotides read TGTGCCAGCAGCCAAGGAACTAGCGGGGGGGGTATGGATGAGCAGTTCTTC.

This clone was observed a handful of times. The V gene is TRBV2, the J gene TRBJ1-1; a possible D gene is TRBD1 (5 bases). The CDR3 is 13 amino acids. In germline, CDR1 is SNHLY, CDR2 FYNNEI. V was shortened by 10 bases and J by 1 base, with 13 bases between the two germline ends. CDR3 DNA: TGTGCCACCACCGGGACGGCGAACACTGAAGCTTTCTTT. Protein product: CATTGTANTEAFF.

The CDR3 protein is CASSYNPTGELFF. As DNA, the CDR3 is TGTGCCAGCAGTTACAACCCCACCGGGGAGCTGTTTTTT. This chain connects TRBV12-3 or TRBV12-4 to TRBJ2-2; D unclear. CDR3 size: 13 residues. V was pared by 4 bases and J by 4 bases, with 7 bases between.

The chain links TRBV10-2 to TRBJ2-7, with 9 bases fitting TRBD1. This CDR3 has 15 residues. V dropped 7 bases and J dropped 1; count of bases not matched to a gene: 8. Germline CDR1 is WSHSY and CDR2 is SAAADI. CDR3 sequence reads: CASNPGTGLSYEQYF. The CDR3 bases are TGCGCCAGCAACCCCGGGACAGGGTTGTCCTACGAGCAGTACTTC.

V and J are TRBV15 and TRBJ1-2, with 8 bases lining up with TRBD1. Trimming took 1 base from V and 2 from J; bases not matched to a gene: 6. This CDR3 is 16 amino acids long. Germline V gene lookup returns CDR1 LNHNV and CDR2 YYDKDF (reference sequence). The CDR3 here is CATSRAGGTGNYGYTF. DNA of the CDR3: TGTGCCACCAGCAGAGCGGGGGGGACAGGCAACTATGGCTACACCTTC. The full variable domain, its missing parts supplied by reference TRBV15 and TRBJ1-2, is DAMVIQNPRYQVTQFGKPVTLSCSQTLNHNVMYWYQQKSSQAPKLLFHYYDKDFNNEADTPDNFQSRRPNTSFCFLDIRSPGLGDTAMYLCATSRAGGTGNYGYTFGSGTRLTVV.

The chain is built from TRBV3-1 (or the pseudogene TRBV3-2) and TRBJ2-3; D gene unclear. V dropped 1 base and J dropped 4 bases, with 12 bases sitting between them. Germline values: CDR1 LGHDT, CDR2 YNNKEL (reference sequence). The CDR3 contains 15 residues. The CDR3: CASSQGKGEADTQYF. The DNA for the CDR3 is TGTGCCAGCAGCCAAGGAAAAGGCGAGGCAGATACGCAGTATTTT.

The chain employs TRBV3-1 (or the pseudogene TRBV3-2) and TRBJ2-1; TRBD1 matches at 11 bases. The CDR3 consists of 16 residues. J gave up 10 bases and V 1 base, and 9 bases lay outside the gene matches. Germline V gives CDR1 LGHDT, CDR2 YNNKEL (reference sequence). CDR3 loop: CASSQGWGTGGLEQFF. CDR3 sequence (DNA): TGTGCCAGCAGCCAAGGTTGGGGGACAGGGGGGTTGGAGCAGTTCTTC.

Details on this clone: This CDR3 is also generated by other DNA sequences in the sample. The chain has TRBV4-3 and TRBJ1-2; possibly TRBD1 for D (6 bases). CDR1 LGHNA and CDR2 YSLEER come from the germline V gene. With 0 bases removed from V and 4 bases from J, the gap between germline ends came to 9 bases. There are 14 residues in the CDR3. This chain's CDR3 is CASSQEGRGYGYTF. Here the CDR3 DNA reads TGCGCCAGCAGCCAAGAGGGCAGGGGCTATGGCTACACCTTC.

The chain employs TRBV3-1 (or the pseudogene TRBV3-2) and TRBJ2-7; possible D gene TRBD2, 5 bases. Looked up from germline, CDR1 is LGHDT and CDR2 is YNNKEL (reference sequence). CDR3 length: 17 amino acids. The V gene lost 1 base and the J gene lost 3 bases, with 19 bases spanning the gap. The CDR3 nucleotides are TGTGCCAGCAGCCAAGTTGTGCCCGGAGGCCTACACTACGAGCAGTACTTC. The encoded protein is CASSQVVPGGLHYEQYF.

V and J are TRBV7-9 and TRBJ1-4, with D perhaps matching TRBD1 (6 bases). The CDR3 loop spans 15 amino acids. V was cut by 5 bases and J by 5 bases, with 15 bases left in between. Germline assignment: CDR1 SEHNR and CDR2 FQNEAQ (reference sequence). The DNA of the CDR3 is TGTGCCAGCAGCCTTGGACGGGGGGCGAATGAAAAACTGTTTTTT. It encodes CASSLGRGANEKLFF.

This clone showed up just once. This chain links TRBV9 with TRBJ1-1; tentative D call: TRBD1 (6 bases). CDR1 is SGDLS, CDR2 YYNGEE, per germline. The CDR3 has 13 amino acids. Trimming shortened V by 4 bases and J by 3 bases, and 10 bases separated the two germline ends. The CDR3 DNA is TGTGCCAGCAGCACCAACAGGGACACTGAAGCTTTCTTT. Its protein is CASSTNRDTEAFF. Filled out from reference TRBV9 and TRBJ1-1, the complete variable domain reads DSGVTQTPKHLITATGQRVTLRCSPRSGDLSVYWYQQSLDQGLQFLIQYYNGEERAKGNILERFSAQQFPDLHSELNLSSLELGDSALYFCASSTNRDTEAFFGQGTRLTVV.

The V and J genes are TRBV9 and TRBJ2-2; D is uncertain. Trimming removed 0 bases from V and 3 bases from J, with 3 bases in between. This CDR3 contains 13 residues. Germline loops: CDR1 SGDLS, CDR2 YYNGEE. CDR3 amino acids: CASSVAHTGELFF. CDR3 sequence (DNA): TGTGCCAGCAGCGTAGCTCACACCGGGGAGCTGTTTTTT.